This TCR beta chain is from a study of blood T cell repertoires in COVID-19. Study details: From the United States, Italy and Spain came samples of acute and convalescent COVID-19. T cells, B-cell-depleted T cells, or PBMCs provided the cDNA or gDNA that served as material.

The V end was cut by 3 bases, the J end by 2 bases, with 8 bases between. The CDR3 has 15 residues. Germline V gene sequence: CDR1 MNHEY, CDR2 SMNVEV (reference sequence). TCRdb's table, derived via immunoSEQ multiplex PCR, lists solely in-frame clones and lacks some. The sample has more than 70,000 clones; roughly 80% are singletons. V usage is TRBV27 and J usage is TRBJ2-6, with D hard to call. The specimen was peripheral blood. The sequence was collected from a woman aged 80 or older with active or convalescent COVID-19. The CDR3 loop reads CASSFAAAGANVLTF. The CDR3 coding sequence is TGTGCCAGCAGTTTTGCGGCGGCTGGGGCCAACGTCCTGACTTTC.